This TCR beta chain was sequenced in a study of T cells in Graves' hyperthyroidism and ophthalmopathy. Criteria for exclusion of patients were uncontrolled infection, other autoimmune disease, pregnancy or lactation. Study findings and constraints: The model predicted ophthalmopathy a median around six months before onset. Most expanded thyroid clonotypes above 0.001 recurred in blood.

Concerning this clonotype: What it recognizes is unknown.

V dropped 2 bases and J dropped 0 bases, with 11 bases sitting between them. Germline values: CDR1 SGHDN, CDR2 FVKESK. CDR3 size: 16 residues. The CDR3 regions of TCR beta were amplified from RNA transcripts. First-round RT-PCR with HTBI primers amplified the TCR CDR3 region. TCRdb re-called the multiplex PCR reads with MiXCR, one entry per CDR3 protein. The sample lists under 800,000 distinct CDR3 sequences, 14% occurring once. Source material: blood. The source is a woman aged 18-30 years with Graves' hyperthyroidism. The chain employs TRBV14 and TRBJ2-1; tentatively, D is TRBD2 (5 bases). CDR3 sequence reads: CASSQSSGGSYNEQFF. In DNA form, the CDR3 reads TGTGCCAGCAGCCAATCCAGCGGAGGCTCCTACAATGAGCAGTTCTTC.